This T cell receptor beta chain was recovered during a study of control samples from healthy donors and cancer patients. The CDR3 has 14 residues. CDR1 SGHTA and CDR2 FQGNSA come from the germline V gene. The V gene lost 5 bases and the J gene lost 4 bases, with 14 bases spanning the gap. This clone was recorded once. The table came from immunoSEQ multiplex PCR; TCRdb's copy has only in-frame clones and leaves some out. The table includes some 89,000 clones, more than 75% detected once. This sequence originates from a woman in her forties in good health. The rearrangement links TRBV7-2 to TRBJ1-2; weak D call: TRBD1 (5 bases). Sequenced input: blood. Here the CDR3 reads CASSPGRGTYGYTF. DNA of the CDR3: TGTGCCAGCAGCCCAGGGCGGGGAACCTATGGCTACACCTTC.